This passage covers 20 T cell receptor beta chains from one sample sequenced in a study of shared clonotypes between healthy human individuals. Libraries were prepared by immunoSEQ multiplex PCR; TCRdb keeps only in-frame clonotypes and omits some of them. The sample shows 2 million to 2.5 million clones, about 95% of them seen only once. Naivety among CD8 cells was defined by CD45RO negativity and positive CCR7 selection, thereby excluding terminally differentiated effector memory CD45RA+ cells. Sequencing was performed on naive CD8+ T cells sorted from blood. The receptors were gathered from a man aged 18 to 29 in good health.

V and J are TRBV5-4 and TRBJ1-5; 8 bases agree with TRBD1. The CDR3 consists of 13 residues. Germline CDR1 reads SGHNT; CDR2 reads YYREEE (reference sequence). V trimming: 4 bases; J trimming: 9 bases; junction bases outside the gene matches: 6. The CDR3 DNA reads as TGTGCCAGCAGCCCAGGACAGGGTTGGCCCCAGCATTTT. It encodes CASSPGQGWPQHF.

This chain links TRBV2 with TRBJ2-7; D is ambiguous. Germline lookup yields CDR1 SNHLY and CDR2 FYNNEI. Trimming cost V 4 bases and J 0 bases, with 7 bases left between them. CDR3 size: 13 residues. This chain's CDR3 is CASSVQSSYEQYF. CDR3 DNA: TGTGCCAGCAGTGTTCAGAGCTCCTACGAGCAGTACTTC.

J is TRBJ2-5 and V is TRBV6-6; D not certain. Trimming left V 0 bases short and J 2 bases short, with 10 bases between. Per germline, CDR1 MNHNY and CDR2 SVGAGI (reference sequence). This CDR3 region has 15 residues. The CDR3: CASSYSLPDQETQYF. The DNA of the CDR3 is TGTGCCAGCAGTTACTCTCTGCCGGATCAAGAGACCCAGTACTTC.

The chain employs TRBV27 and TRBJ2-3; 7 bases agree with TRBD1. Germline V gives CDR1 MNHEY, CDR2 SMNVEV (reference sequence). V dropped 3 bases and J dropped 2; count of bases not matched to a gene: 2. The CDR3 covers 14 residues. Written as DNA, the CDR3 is TGTGCCAGCAGTTTGGGACAGCTCACAGATACGCAGTATTTT. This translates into CASSLGQLTDTQYF.

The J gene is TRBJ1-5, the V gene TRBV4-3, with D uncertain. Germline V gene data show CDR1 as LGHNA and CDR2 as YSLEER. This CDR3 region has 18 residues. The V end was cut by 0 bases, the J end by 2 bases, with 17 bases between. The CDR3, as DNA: TGCGCCAGCAGCCAAGACTTTCCGGCAGGCGGTGGCAATCAGCCCCAGCATTTT. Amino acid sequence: CASSQDFPAGGGNQPQHF.

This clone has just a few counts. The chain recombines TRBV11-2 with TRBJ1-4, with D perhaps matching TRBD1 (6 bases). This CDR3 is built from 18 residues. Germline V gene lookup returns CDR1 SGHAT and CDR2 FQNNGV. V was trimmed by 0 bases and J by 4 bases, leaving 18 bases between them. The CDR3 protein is CASSLESIYGQNNEKLFF. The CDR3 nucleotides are TGTGCCAGCAGCTTAGAGTCCATCTATGGACAGAATAATGAAAAACTGTTTTTT.

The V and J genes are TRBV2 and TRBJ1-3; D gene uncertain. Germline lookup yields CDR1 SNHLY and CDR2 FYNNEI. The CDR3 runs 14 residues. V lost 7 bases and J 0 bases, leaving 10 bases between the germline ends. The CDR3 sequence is CASKDGISGNTIYF. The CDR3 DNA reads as TGTGCCAGCAAGGACGGGATCTCTGGAAACACCATATATTTT.

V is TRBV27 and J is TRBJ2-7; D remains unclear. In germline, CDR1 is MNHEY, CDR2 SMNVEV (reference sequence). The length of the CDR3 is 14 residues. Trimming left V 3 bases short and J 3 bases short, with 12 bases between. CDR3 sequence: CASSLSPEHYEQYF. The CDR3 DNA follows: TGTGCCAGCAGTTTGTCCCCGGAACACTACGAGCAGTACTTC.

The CDR3 sequence: CASSQVERYEQYF. CDR3 DNA sequence: TGCGCCAGCAGCCAAGTGGAACGATACGAGCAGTACTTC. The chain links TRBV4-1 to TRBJ2-7; unclear D gene. This CDR3 has 13 amino acids. V gave up 1 base and J gave up 4 bases, with 8 bases separating them. The V gene's germline CDR1 is MGHRA and CDR2 YSYEKL.

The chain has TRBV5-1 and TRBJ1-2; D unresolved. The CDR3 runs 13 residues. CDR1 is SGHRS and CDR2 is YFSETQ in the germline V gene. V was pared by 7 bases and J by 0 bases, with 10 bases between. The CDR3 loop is CASYINPNYGYTF. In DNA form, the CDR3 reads TGCGCCAGCTACATTAATCCTAACTATGGCTACACCTTC.

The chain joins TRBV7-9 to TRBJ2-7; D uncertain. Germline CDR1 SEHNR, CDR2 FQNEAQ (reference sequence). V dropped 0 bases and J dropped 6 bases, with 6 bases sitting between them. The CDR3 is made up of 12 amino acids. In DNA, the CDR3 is TGTGCCAGCAGCTTAGCGGATGGCGAGCAGTACTTC. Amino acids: CASSLADGEQYF.

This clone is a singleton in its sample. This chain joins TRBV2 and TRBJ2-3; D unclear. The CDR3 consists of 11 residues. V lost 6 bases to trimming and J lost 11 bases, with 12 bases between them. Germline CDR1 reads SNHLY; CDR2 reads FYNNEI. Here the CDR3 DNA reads TGTGCCAGCAGCCTACCAGAGGTGCAGTATTTT. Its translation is CASSLPEVQYF.

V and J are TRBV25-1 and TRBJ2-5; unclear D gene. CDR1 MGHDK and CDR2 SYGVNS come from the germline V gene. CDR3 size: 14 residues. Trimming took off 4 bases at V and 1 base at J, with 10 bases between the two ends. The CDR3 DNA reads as TGTGCCAGCAGTGCAGATGAGTTCCAAGAGACCCAGTACTTC. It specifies CASSADEFQETQYF.

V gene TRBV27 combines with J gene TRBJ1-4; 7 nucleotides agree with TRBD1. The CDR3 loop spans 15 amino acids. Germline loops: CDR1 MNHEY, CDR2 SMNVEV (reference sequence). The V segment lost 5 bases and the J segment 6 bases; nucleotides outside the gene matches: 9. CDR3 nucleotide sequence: TGTGCCAGCAGTCCCGTGGGCAGGGGGGATGAAAAACTGTTTTTT. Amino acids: CASSPVGRGDEKLFF.

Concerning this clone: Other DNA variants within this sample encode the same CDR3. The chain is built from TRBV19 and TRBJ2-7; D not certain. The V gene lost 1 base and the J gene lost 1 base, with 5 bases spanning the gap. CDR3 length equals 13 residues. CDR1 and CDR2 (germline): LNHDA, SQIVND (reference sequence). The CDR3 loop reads CASSIGQSYEQYF. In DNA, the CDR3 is TGTGCCAGTAGTATAGGACAATCCTACGAGCAGTACTTC.

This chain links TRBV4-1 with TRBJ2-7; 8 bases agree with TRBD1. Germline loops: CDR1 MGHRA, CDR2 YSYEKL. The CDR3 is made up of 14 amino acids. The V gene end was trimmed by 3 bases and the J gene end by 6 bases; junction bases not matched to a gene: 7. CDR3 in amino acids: CASSQGTGLSEQYF. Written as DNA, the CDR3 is TGCGCCAGCAGCCAGGGGACAGGTTTAAGCGAGCAGTACTTC.

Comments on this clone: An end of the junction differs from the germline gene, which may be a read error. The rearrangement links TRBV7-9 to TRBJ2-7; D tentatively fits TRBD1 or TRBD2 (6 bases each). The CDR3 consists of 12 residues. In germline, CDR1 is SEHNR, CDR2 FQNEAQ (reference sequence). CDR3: CASRGGRDEQYF. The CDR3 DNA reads TGTGCGAGCAGAGGGGGGCGGGACGAGCAGTACTTC.

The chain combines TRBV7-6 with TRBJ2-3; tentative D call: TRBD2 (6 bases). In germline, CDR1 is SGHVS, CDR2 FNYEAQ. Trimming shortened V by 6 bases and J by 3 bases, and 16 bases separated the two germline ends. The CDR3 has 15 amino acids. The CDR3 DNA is TGTGCCAGCAGGTCCGGAGGGAGTCGGACAGATACGCAGTATTTT. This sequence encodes CASRSGGSRTDTQYF. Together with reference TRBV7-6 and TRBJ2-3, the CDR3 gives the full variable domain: GAGVSQSPRYKVTKRGQDVALRCDPISGHVSLYWYRQALGQGPEFLTYFNYEAQQDKSGLPNDRFSAERPEGSISTLTIQRTEQRDSAMYRCASRSGGSRTDTQYFGPGTRLTVL.

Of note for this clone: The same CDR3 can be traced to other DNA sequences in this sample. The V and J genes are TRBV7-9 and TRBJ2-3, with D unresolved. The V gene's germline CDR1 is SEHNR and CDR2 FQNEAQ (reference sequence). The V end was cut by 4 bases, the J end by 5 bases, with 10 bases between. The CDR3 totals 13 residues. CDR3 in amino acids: CASSSSALDTQYF. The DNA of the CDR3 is TGTGCCAGCAGCTCTTCGGCACTAGATACGCAGTATTTT.

The CDR3 DNA reads TGTGCCAGCAGCTTTAGCGGGGAAGCGCGCGAGCAGTACTTC. Its protein is CASSFSGEAREQYF. This chain joins TRBV11-2 and TRBJ2-7; 8 bases are a match to TRBD2. The CDR3 has 14 residues. The V gene end was trimmed by 3 bases and the J gene end by 6 bases; junction bases not matched to a gene: 7. The germline gives CDR1 SGHAT, CDR2 FQNNGV.